This T cell receptor (beta chain) was captured in a study of tumor-infiltrating lymphocytes in primary liver carcinoma. As for the study in general: The patient population consisted of men and women between 30 and 69 years of age.

To note about this clonotype: The target antigen is unknown. A read error may be the cause here, since a much bigger clone is one base away.

Taking 20-30 mg of unsorted bulk tissue, the authors co-extracted RNA and DNA. The cohort consisted of patients whose primary liver carcinoma was surgically resected. TCR beta cDNA came from roughly 0.45 ug total RNA, primed with a constant-region primer. Three rounds of nested multiplex PCR with slightly modified ARM-PCR produced TCR beta libraries. The first two PCR rounds used TRBV1-TRBV30 forward primers with a C-beta reverse primer, around 10 cycles each. TCRdb processed the multiplex PCR reads anew with MiXCR; each CDR3 protein has one entry. The profile shows more than 90,000 distinct CDR3 sequences, approximately 70% of them singletons. General study findings and limits: When set against blood, tumors had a significantly higher top-250-clone fraction (p = 0.039).

Germline V gene data show CDR1 as MDHEN and CDR2 as SYDVKM. Trimming left V 0 bases short and J 3 bases short, with 8 bases between. This CDR3 is built from 14 residues. The rearrangement links TRBV28 to TRBJ2-5; D perhaps matches TRBD2 (5 bases). Material for sequencing was liver tumor tissue from sampling region 2. Subset noted: tumor region T2, inferior pole. This sequence originates from a woman in her sixties or seventies with primary liver carcinoma and hepatitis B virus infection. CDR3 protein: CASSLWSEEETQYF. The CDR3 nucleotides read TGTGCCAGCAGTTTATGGTCGGAGGAAGAGACCCAGTACTTC.